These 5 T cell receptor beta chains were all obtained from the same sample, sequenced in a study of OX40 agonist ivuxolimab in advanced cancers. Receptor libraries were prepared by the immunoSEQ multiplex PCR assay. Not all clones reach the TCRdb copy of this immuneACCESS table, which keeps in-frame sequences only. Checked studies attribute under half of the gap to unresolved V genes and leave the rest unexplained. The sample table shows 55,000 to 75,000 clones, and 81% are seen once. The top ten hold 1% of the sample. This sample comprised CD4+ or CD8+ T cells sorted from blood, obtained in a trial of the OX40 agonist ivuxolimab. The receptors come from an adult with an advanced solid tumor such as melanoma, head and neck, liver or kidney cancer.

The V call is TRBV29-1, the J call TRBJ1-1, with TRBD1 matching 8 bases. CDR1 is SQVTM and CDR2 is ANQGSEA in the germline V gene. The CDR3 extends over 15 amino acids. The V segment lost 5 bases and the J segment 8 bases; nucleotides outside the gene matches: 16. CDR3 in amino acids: CSVRREGQVHFEAFF. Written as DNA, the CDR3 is TGCAGCGTTCGTAGAGAGGGACAGGTTCACTTCGAAGCTTTCTTT.

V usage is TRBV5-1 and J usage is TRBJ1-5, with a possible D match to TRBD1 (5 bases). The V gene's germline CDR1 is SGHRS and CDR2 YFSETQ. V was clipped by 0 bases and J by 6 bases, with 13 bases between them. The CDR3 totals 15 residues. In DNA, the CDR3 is TGCGCCAGCAGCTTGGACTCCCCCACAGGTCAGCCCCAGCATTTT. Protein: CASSLDSPTGQPQHF.

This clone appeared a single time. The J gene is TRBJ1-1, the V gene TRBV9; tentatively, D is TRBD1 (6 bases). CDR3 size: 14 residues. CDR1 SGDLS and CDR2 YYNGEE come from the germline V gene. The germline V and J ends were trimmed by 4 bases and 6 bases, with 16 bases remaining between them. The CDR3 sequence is CASSPTVQGSEAFF. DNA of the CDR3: TGTGCCAGCAGCCCGACCGTACAGGGCTCTGAAGCTTTCTTT.

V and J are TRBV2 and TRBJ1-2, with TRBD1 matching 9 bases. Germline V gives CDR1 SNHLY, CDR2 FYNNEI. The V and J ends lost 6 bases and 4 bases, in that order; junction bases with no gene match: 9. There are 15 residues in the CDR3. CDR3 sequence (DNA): TGTGCCAGCAGCGAGGACAGGGGACGCTCCTATGGCTACACCTTC. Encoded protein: CASSEDRGRSYGYTF.

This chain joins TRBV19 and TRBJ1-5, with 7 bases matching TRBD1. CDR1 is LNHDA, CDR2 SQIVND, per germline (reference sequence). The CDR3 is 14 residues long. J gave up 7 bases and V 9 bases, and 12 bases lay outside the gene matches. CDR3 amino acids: CARTKDRPGQPQHF. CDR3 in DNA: TGTGCCAGAACGAAGGACAGGCCCGGGCAGCCCCAGCATTTT. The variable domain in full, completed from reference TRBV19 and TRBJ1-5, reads DGGITQSPKYLFRKEGQNVTLSCEQNLNHDAMYWYRQDPGQGLRLIYYSQIVNDFQKGDIAEGYSVSREKKESFPLTVTSAQKNPTAFYLCARTKDRPGQPQHFGDGTRLSIL.